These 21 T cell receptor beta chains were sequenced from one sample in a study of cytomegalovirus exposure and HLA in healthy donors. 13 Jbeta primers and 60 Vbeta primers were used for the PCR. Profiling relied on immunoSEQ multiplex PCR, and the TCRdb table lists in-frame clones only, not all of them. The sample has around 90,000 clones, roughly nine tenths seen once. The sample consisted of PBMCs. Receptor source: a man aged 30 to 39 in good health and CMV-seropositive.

For the CDR3, the DNA is TGTGCCAGCAGTATCCCCAGGGAATGGGCTGAAGCTTTCTTT. Its protein product is CASSIPREWAEAFF. The chain carries TRBV28 and TRBJ1-1; D possibly corresponds to TRBD1 (5 bases). The CDR3 covers 14 residues. V shed 5 bases and J shed 6 bases, with 16 bases lying between them. Germline V CDR1 and CDR2: MDHEN, SYDVKM. Variable domain in full (rest from reference TRBV28 and TRBJ1-1): DVKVTQSSRYLVKRTGEKVFLECVQDMDHENMFWYRQDPGLGLRLIYFSYDVKMKEKGDIPEGYSVSREKKERFSLILESASTNQTSMYLCASSIPREWAEAFFGQGTRLTVV.

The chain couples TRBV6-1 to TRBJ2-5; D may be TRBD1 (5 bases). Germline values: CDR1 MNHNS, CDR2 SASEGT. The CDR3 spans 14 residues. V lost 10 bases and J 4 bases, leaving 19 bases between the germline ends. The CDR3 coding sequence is TGTGCCACAAACGCTGTGGGGCGGCGAGAGACCCAGTACTTC. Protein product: CATNAVGRRETQYF.

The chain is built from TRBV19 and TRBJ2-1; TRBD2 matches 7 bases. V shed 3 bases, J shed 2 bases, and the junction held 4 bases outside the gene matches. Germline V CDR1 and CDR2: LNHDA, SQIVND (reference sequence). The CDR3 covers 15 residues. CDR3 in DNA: TGTGCCAGTAGTATTCAGCGGGGCACCTACAATGAGCAGTTCTTC. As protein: CASSIQRGTYNEQFF. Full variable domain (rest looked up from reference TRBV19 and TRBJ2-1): DGGITQSPKYLFRKEGQNVTLSCEQNLNHDAMYWYRQDPGQGLRLIYYSQIVNDFQKGDIAEGYSVSREKKESFPLTVTSAQKNPTAFYLCASSIQRGTYNEQFFGPGTRLTVL.

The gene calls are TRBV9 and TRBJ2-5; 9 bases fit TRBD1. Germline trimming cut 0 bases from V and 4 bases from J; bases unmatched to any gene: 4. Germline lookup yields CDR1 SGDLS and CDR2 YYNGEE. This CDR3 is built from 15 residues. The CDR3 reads CASSVVTGGGETQYF. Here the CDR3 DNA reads TGTGCCAGCAGCGTAGTCACAGGGGGCGGAGAGACCCAGTACTTC.

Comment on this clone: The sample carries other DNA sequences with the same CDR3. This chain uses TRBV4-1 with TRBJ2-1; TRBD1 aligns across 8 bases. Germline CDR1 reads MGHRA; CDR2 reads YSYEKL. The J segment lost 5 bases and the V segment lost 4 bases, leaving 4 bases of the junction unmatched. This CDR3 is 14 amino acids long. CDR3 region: CASSRTGSDNEQFF. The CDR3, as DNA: TGCGCCAGCAGCCGGACAGGGAGCGACAATGAGCAGTTCTTC.

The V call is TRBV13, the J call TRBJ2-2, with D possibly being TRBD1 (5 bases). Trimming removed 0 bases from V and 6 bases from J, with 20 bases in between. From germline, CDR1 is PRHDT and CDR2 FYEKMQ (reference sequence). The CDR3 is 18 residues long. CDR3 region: CASSLGPQGGALAGELFF. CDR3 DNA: TGTGCCAGCAGCTTAGGACCCCAAGGTGGGGCCCTCGCCGGGGAGCTGTTTTTT. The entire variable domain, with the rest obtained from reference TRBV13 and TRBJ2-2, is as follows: AAGVIQSPRHLIKEKRETATLKCYPIPRHDTVYWYQQGPGQDPQFLISFYEKMQSDKGSIPDRFSAQQFSDYHSELNMSSLELGDSALYFCASSLGPQGGALAGELFFGEGSRLTVL.

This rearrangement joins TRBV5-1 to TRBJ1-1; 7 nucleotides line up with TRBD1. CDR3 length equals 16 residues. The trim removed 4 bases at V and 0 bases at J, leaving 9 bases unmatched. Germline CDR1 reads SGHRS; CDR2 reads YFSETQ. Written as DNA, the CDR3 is TGCGCCAGCAGCCTGGGCTCAGGGGGTATGAACACTGAAGCTTTCTTT. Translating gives CASSLGSGGMNTEAFF.

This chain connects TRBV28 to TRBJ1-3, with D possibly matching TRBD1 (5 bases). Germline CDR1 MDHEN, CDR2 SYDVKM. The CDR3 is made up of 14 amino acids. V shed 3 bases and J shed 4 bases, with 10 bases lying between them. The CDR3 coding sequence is TGTGCCAGCAGTTTGGGGGGGAAAGGAAACACCATATATTTT. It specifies CASSLGGKGNTIYF.

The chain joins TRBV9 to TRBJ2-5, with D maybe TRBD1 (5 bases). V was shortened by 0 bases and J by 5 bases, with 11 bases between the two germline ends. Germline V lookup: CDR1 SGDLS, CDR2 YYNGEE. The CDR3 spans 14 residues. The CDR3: CASSVGAGLETQYF. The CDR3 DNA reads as TGTGCCAGCAGCGTAGGCGCAGGGCTGGAGACCCAGTACTTC.

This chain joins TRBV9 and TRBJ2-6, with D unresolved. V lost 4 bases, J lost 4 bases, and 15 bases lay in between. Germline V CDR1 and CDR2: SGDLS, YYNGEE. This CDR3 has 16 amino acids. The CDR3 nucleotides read TGTGCCAGCAGCCCCACCGGTAGCTTCGGGGCCAACGTCCTGACTTTC. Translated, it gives CASSPTGSFGANVLTF.

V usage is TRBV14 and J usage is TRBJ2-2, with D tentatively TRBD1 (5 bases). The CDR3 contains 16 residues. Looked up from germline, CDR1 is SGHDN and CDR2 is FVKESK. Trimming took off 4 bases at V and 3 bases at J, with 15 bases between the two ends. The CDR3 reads CASSLLGREDTGELFF. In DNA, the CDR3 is TGTGCCAGCAGCCTCTTGGGGCGCGAGGACACCGGGGAGCTGTTTTTT.

The CDR3 reads CASSLGSQETQYF. The CDR3 DNA follows: TGTGCCAGCAGCTTGGGCAGCCAAGAGACCCAGTACTTC. V is TRBV5-5 and J is TRBJ2-5, with no clear D. V lost 0 bases and J 1 base, leaving 4 bases between the germline ends. This CDR3 contains 13 residues. Germline CDR1 and CDR2: SGHKS and YYEKEE (reference sequence). Full variable domain (missing parts from reference TRBV5-5 and TRBJ2-5): DAGVTQSPTHLIKTRGQQVTLRCSPISGHKSVSWYQQVLGQGPQFIFQYYEKEERGRGNFPDRFSARQFPNYSSELNVNALLLGDSALYLCASSLGSQETQYFGPGTRLLVL.

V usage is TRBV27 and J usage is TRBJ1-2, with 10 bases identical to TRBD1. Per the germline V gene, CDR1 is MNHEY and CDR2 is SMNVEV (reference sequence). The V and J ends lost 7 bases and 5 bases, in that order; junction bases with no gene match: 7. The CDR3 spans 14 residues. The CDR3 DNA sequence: TGTGCCAGCACTTCGACAGGGGGCAGATATGGCTACACCTTC. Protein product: CASTSTGGRYGYTF.

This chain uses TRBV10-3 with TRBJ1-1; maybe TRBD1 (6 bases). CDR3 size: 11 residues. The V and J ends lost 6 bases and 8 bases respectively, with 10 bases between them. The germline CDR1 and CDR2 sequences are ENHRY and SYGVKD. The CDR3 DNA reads TGTGCCATCAGCGCAGGGGCAGAAGCTTTCTTT. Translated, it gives CAISAGAEAFF.

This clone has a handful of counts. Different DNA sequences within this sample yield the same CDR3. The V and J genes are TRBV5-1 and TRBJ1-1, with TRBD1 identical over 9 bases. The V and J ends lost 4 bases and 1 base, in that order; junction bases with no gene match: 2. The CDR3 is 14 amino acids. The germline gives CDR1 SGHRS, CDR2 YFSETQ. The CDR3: CASSPGQGNTEAFF. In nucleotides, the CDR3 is TGCGCCAGCAGCCCGGGACAGGGGAACACTGAAGCTTTCTTT.

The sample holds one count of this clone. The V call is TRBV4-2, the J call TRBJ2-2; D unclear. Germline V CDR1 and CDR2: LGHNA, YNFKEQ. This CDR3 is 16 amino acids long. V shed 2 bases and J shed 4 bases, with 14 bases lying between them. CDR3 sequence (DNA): TGTGCCAGCAGCCAAACCTCTAGATCGATCACCGGGGAGCTGTTTTTT. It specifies CASSQTSRSITGELFF.

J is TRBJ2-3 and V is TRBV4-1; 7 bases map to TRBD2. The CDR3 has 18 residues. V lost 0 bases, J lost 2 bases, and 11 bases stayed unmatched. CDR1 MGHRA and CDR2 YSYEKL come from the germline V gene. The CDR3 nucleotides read TGCGCCAGCAGCCAAGATTCTGTAGCGGGCGTAGACACAGATACGCAGTATTTT. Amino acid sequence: CASSQDSVAGVDTDTQYF.

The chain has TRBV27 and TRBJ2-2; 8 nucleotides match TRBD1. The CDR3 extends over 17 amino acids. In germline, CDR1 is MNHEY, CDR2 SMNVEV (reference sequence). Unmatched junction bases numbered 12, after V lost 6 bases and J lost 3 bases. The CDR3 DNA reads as TGTGCCAGCAGCCGGGGGCAGGGGGCGCGGGACACCGGGGAGCTGTTTTTT. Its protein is CASSRGQGARDTGELFF.

The CDR3 region has the DNA TGTGCCAGCAGCTTTTCCCGGACTAGCGGGACCCCCGAGCAGTTCTTC. Translation gives CASSFSRTSGTPEQFF. This sequence joins TRBV7-8 and TRBJ2-1, with 12 nucleotides matching TRBD2. The CDR3 runs to 16 residues. The germline CDR1 and CDR2 sequences are SGHVS and FQNEAQ. V gave up 3 bases and J gave up 10 bases; unmatched junction bases: 10.

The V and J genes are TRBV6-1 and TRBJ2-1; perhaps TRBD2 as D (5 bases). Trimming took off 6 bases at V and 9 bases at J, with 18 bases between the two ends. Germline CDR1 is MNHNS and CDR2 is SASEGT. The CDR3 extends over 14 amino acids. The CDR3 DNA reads TGTGCCAGCAGCCCGGGGTCACAAACCAGTGAGCAGTTCTTC. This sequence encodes CASSPGSQTSEQFF.

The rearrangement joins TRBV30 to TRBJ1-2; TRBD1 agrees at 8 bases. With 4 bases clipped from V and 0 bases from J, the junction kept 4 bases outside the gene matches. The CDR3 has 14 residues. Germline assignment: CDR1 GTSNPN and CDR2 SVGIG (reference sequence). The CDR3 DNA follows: TGTGCCTGGATTACAGGGGGGACTAACTATGGCTACACCTTC. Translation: CAWITGGTNYGYTF. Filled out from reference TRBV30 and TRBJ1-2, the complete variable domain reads SQTIHQWPATLVQPVGSPLSLECTVEGTSNPNLYWYRQAAGRGLQLLFYSVGIGQISSEVPQNLSASRPQDRQFILSSKKLLLSDSGFYLCAWITGGTNYGYTFGSGTRLTVV.